The clone carrying this T cell receptor (beta chain) was counted only a few times. Its antigen is not known. The data were taken from a study of cytomegalovirus exposure and HLA in healthy donors. Overall study findings and caveats: In a later analysis, specific HLA alleles were associated with around 17,000 TCR beta sequences at a 0.05 false discovery rate. A later analysis found common viral pathogens apparently linked to several of the most significant clusters. Later, TCR association rates were found to vary by HLA locus, highest for DRB1 and lowest for HLA-C. Per a prior analysis, the majority of TCR beta V segments were productive roughly 90% or roughly 30% of the time.

The PCR ran on 60 Vbeta and 13 Jbeta primers. Sequencing used immunoSEQ multiplex PCR; TCRdb keeps in-frame clones, though not all of them. The data hold over 130,000 clones, with roughly 77% observed a single time. Germline CDR1 is SGHAT and CDR2 is FQNNGV. This CDR3 has 14 residues. V was shortened by 1 base and J by 1 base, with 6 bases between the two germline ends. The TCR comes from a human donor in good health. The sample was PBMCs. The rearrangement joins TRBV11-2 to TRBJ2-3; D perhaps matches TRBD2 (6 bases). CDR3: CASSLAGGTDTQYF. In DNA form, the CDR3 reads TGTGCCAGCAGCTTAGCGGGGGGCACAGATACGCAGTATTTT. The whole variable domain, filled in from reference TRBV11-2 and TRBJ2-3, reads EAGVAQSPRYKIIEKRQSVAFWCNPISGHATLYWYQQILGQGPKLLIQFQNNGVVDDSQLPKDRFSAERLKGVDSTLKIQPAKLEDSAVYLCASSLAGGTDTQYFGPGTRLTVL.